Below are 25 T cell receptor beta chains sequenced from a single sample in a study of CD4 T cells in relation to SARS-CoV-2 and coronaviruses (dated by TCRdb to the early 2020s). Receptors were amplified or captured by the immunoSEQ multiplex PCR assay. In its TCRdb copy, this immuneACCESS table keeps in-frame sequences only and misses some clones. Where compared with another copy, unresolved V genes explain less than half of these, and the others have no known cause. In all, the sample holds about 39,000 clones, and about four fifths of those were seen once. The ten largest make up 6.6% of the sample. Their antigen targets remain unknown. Sequencing was carried out using naive CD4+ T cells from PBMCs, cultured in vitro. Sample cell subset or site, as interpreted from the label and publication: naive CD4+ T cells isolated by negative enrichment. Source of these receptors: an adult with COVID-19.

This clone was detected only a few times. V usage is TRBV30 and J usage is TRBJ1-3; no clear D. The CDR3 covers 12 residues. Germline V gene sequence: CDR1 GTSNPN, CDR2 SVGIG (reference sequence). Trimming removed 8 bases at V and 4 bases at J, with 12 bases between. The CDR3 protein is CARESIGNTIYF. The CDR3 nucleotides are TGTGCCCGGGAAAGCATAGGAAACACCATATATTTT.

CDR3 nucleotide sequence: TGTGCCAGCAGCCCCGGGGCCAGCTCCTACGAGCAGTACTTC. Protein: CASSPGASSYEQYF. The gene calls are TRBV7-3 and TRBJ2-7; D may be TRBD1 or TRBD2 (5 bases each). The CDR3 consists of 14 residues. Germline lookup yields CDR1 SGHTA and CDR2 FQGTGA. With 5 bases removed from V and 0 bases from J, the gap between germline ends came to 11 bases.

This chain joins TRBV11-2 and TRBJ2-7; 10 bases align to TRBD2. The length of the CDR3 is 15 residues. Trimming removed 3 bases from V and 3 bases from J; junction bases left unmatched: 5. Germline values: CDR1 SGHAT, CDR2 FQNNGV. The CDR3 reads CASSFGTSANYEQYF. DNA of the CDR3: TGTGCCAGCAGCTTCGGGACTAGCGCTAACTACGAGCAGTACTTC. The full variable domain, in which reference TRBV11-2 and TRBJ2-7 provide the parts outside the CDR3, is EAGVAQSPRYKIIEKRQSVAFWCNPISGHATLYWYQQILGQGPKLLIQFQNNGVVDDSQLPKDRFSAERLKGVDSTLKIQPAKLEDSAVYLCASSFGTSANYEQYFGPGTRLTVT.

V is TRBV11-2 and J is TRBJ2-7; 9 bases map to TRBD1. The CDR3 loop spans 13 amino acids. Germline-derived CDR1 and CDR2 are SGHAT and FQNNGV. V was pared by 2 bases and J by 6 bases, with 2 bases of the junction left unmatched. The CDR3, as DNA: TGTGCCAGCAGCTTAAGGGACAGGGCCGAGCAGTACTTC. This translates into CASSLRDRAEQYF.

This chain's CDR3 is CATSRGLAGSNEQFF. Written as DNA, the CDR3 is TGTGCCACCTCTCGGGGTCTAGCGGGATCAAATGAGCAGTTCTTC. V usage is TRBV6-5 and J usage is TRBJ2-1, with 9 bases that match TRBD2. Germline values: CDR1 MNHEY, CDR2 SVGAGI. The CDR3 is made up of 15 amino acids. V was pared by 10 bases and J by 7 bases, with 14 bases of the junction left unmatched.

The rearrangement joins TRBV27 to TRBJ2-7, with D uncertain. CDR3 length: 15 amino acids. Germline loops: CDR1 MNHEY, CDR2 SMNVEV (reference sequence). Trimming removed 3 bases from V and 0 bases from J, with 12 bases in between. CDR3 DNA sequence: TGTGCCAGCAGTTTTACCCGATCTAGCTCCTACGAGCAGTACTTC. Translation gives CASSFTRSSSYEQYF.

The rearrangement uses TRBV5-1 and TRBJ2-3; possible D gene TRBD2, 6 bases. Germline-derived CDR1 and CDR2 are SGHRS and YFSETQ. V was shortened by 0 bases and J by 4 bases, with 18 bases between the two germline ends. The CDR3 covers 17 residues. CDR3 in amino acids: CASSLALTGVLADTQYF. CDR3 DNA: TGCGCCAGCAGCTTGGCCTTGACGGGAGTGTTGGCAGATACGCAGTATTTT.

The rearrangement links TRBV5-5 to TRBJ2-2, with D uncertain. Germline V gene sequence: CDR1 SGHKS, CDR2 YYEKEE (reference sequence). The CDR3 runs 13 residues. Trimming took 2 bases from V and 5 from J, leaving 7 bases between them. The CDR3 DNA sequence: TGTGCCAGCAGCTTTTATGTGACCGGGGAGCTGTTTTTT. As protein: CASSFYVTGELFF.

This clone occurred once. The chain combines TRBV28 with TRBJ2-7; TRBD1 matches at 7 bases. From germline, CDR1 is MDHEN and CDR2 SYDVKM. Trimming took 8 bases from V and 2 from J; bases not matched to a gene: 3. The CDR3 consists of 12 residues. The CDR3 region is CASGDRAYEQYF. The CDR3 region has the DNA TGTGCCAGCGGAGACAGGGCCTACGAGCAGTACTTC.

This clone occurred once. V gene TRBV2 combines with J gene TRBJ2-3; either TRBD1 or TRBD2 may fit D (6 bases each). The germline CDR1 and CDR2 sequences are SNHLY and FYNNEI. Trimming cost V 8 bases and J 6 bases, with 21 bases left between them. The CDR3 is made up of 15 amino acids. The CDR3: CASFGGRLHTDTQYF. As DNA, the CDR3 is TGTGCCAGCTTTGGGGGGCGGCTTCACACGGATACGCAGTATTTT.

V gene TRBV19 combines with J gene TRBJ2-1, with 9 bases identical to TRBD2. Trimming removed 4 bases from V and 6 bases from J; junction bases left unmatched: 7. In germline, CDR1 is LNHDA, CDR2 SQIVND (reference sequence). This CDR3 region has 15 residues. The DNA for the CDR3 is TGTGCCAGTAGTAGACGGCGGGAGGGCCCCAATGAGCAGTTCTTC. Amino acids: CASSRRREGPNEQFF.

The chain's CDR3 is CASSSLTSGRAWGNEQFF. CDR3 in DNA: TGCGCCAGCAGCTCTTTGACTAGCGGGAGGGCCTGGGGAAATGAGCAGTTCTTC. The J gene is TRBJ2-1, the V gene TRBV5-1; TRBD2 aligns across 14 bases. This CDR3 contains 18 residues. V lost 3 bases, J lost 7 bases, and 12 bases stayed unmatched. From germline, CDR1 is SGHRS and CDR2 YFSETQ.

About this clone: Because it lacks the conserved phenylalanine or tryptophan at the end, this CDR3 is likely a read error. The limits of the CDR3 on the DNA are not certain, so only TCRdb's listed CDR3 is given. The chain has TRBV2 and TRBJ2-7; the table's D call of TRBD2 was not tested on the DNA. The CDR3 comprises 12 residues, both ends counted. Germline V gene sequence: CDR1 SNHLY, CDR2 FYNNEI. CDR3: CASSDSGLAGEI.

The rearrangement links TRBV27 to TRBJ1-5, with no clear D. Trimming took 3 bases from V and 6 from J, leaving 12 bases between them. The CDR3 has 14 amino acids. The germline gives CDR1 MNHEY, CDR2 SMNVEV (reference sequence). DNA of the CDR3: TGTGCCAGCAGTTTCCGGGAAGGGCTTCAGCCCCAGCATTTT. Amino acid sequence: CASSFREGLQPQHF.

This chain joins TRBV7-9 and TRBJ2-2; no definite D call. The germline V gene has CDR1 SEHNR and CDR2 FQNEAQ (reference sequence). V gave up 1 base and J gave up 1 base, with 4 bases separating them. The CDR3 covers 14 residues. The CDR3 spells CASSLDRNTGELFF. CDR3 nucleotide sequence: TGTGCCAGCAGCTTAGACAGGAACACCGGGGAGCTGTTTTTT.

This rearrangement joins TRBV5-4 to TRBJ2-2; 8 bases agree with TRBD1. Germline V lookup: CDR1 SGHNT, CDR2 YYREEE (reference sequence). This CDR3 region has 16 residues. The V gene end was trimmed by 0 bases and the J gene end by 0 bases; junction bases not matched to a gene: 1. The DNA of the CDR3 is TGTGCCAGCAGCTTGGAACAGGGGGCGAACACCGGGGAGCTGTTTTTT. As protein: CASSLEQGANTGELFF. Filled out from reference TRBV5-4 and TRBJ2-2, the complete variable domain reads ETGVTQSPTHLIKTRGQQVTLRCSSQSGHNTVSWYQQALGQGPQFIFQYYREEENGRGNFPPRFSGLQFPNYSSELNVNALELDDSALYLCASSLEQGANTGELFFGEGSRLTVL.

The V call is TRBV7-9, the J call TRBJ2-3; no firm D call. CDR1 SEHNR and CDR2 FQNEAQ come from the germline V gene (reference sequence). This CDR3 has 11 residues. The ends were cut back, 11 bases at V and 0 bases at J, with 6 bases in the middle. The CDR3 nucleotides read TGTGCCGGCCGGAGCACAGATACGCAGTATTTT. Amino acid sequence: CAGRSTDTQYF.

This chain uses TRBV19 with TRBJ2-2, with 9 bases matching TRBD1. Losses at the gene ends were 5 bases for V and 3 bases for J; bases not matched to a gene: 10. CDR1 is LNHDA and CDR2 is SQIVND in the germline V gene (reference sequence). The CDR3 runs to 17 residues. CDR3 protein: CASSWGQGKGDTGELFF. CDR3 DNA sequence: TGTGCCAGTAGTTGGGGACAGGGAAAAGGCGACACCGGGGAGCTGTTTTTT.

This chain connects TRBV6-5 to TRBJ2-5, with 8 bases that match TRBD1. The CDR3 runs to 15 residues. V shed 4 bases, J shed 5 bases, and the junction held 9 bases outside the gene matches. Germline CDR1 is MNHEY and CDR2 is SVGAGI. CDR3 residues: CASSWGQGAGETQYF. As DNA, the CDR3 is TGTGCCAGCAGTTGGGGGCAGGGGGCTGGGGAGACCCAGTACTTC.

This rearrangement joins TRBV5-4 to TRBJ2-5, with 8 bases that match TRBD2. The V gene's germline CDR1 is SGHNT and CDR2 YYREEE (reference sequence). The CDR3 totals 15 residues. V shed 1 base, J shed 4 bases, and the junction held 6 bases outside the gene matches. CDR3 residues: CASSLSSLAGETQYF. In nucleotides, the CDR3 is TGTGCCAGCAGCTTGTCATCCCTAGCGGGAGAGACCCAGTACTTC.

This clone was observed a single time. The chain uses TRBV14 and TRBJ1-5; no definite D call. This CDR3 has 13 residues. Trimming pared 0 bases from V and 9 bases from J, leaving 9 bases between. Germline V gene lookup returns CDR1 SGHDN and CDR2 FVKESK. CDR3 sequence reads: CASSQDLRGPQHF. The CDR3 DNA follows: TGTGCCAGCAGCCAAGACTTACGGGGGCCCCAGCATTTT.

This clone was seen only once. The V gene is TRBV5-4, the J gene TRBJ2-2, with 9 bases identical to TRBD2. In germline, CDR1 is SGHNT, CDR2 YYREEE (reference sequence). The V segment lost 4 bases and the J segment 1 base; nucleotides outside the gene matches: 5. The CDR3 runs to 16 residues. The DNA for the CDR3 is TGTGCCAGCAGCGCGACTAGCGGAAGGAACACCGGGGAGCTGTTTTTT. It yields the protein CASSATSGRNTGELFF.

The gene calls are TRBV7-9 and TRBJ2-3; no clear D. The CDR3 covers 13 residues. Looked up from germline, CDR1 is SEHNR and CDR2 is FQNEAQ (reference sequence). Trimming shortened V by 8 bases and J by 2 bases, and 11 bases separated the two germline ends. CDR3 sequence (DNA): TGTGCCAGCCTCGGACGGAACACAGATACGCAGTATTTT. Translation gives CASLGRNTDTQYF.

This sequence joins TRBV9 and TRBJ1-2; D is unclear. From germline, CDR1 is SGDLS and CDR2 YYNGEE. The V gene lost 4 bases and the J gene lost 3 bases, with 16 bases spanning the gap. The CDR3 totals 15 residues. CDR3 in DNA: TGTGCCAGCAGCCCCCGTTTGATGGGCGACTATGGCTACACCTTC. Protein: CASSPRLMGDYGYTF.

This sequence joins TRBV6-1 and TRBJ2-2; D not resolved. This CDR3 has 12 residues. Germline V gene sequence: CDR1 MNHNS, CDR2 SASEGT. V was clipped by 1 base and J by 7 bases, with 4 bases between them. This CDR3 is CASSEGYGELFF. The CDR3 coding sequence is TGTGCCAGCAGTGAAGGGTACGGGGAGCTGTTTTTT.